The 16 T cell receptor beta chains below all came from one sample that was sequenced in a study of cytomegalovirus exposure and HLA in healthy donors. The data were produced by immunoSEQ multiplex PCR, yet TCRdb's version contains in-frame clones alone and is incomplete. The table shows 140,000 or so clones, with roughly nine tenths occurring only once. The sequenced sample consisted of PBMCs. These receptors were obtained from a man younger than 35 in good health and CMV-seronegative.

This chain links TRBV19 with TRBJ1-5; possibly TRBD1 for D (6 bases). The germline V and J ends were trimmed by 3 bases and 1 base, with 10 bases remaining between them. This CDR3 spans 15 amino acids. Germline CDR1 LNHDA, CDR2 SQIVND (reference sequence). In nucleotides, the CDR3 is TGTGCCAGTAGTATTGCGGACAGAAGCAATCAGCCCCAGCATTTT. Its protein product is CASSIADRSNQPQHF.

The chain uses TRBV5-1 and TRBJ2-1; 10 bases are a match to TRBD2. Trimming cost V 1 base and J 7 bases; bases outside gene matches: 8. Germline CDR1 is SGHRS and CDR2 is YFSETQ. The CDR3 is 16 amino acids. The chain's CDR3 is CASSLPLAGVWNEQFF. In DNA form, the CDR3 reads TGCGCCAGCAGCTTGCCCCTAGCGGGAGTTTGGAATGAGCAGTTCTTC.

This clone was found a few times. CDR3 bases: TGTGCCAGCAGTTTACCCACAGGGGGTGGCTACACCTTC. Translated: CASSLPTGGGYTF. The chain carries TRBV27 and TRBJ1-2; 8 bases fit TRBD1. CDR3 length: 13 amino acids. Germline V gives CDR1 MNHEY, CDR2 SMNVEV (reference sequence). V shed 2 bases, J shed 7 bases, and the junction held 3 bases outside the gene matches.

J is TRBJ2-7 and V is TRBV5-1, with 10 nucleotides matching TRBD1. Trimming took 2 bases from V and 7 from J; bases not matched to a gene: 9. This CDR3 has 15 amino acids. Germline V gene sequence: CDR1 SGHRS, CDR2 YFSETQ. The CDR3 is CASSFEGQGNREQYF. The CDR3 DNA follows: TGCGCCAGCAGCTTTGAGGGACAGGGGAATCGAGAGCAGTACTTC.

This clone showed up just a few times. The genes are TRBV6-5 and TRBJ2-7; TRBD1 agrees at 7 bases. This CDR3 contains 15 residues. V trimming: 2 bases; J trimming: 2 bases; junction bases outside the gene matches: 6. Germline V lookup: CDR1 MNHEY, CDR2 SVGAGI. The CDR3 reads CASSYRGQAAYEQYF. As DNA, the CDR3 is TGTGCCAGCAGTTACCGAGGACAGGCCGCCTACGAGCAGTACTTC.

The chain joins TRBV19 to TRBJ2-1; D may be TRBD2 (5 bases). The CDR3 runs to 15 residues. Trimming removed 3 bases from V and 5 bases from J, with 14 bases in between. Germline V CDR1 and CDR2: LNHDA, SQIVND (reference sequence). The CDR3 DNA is TGTGCCAGTAGTATCCTAACCGGGAAAAACAATGAGCAGTTCTTC. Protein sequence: CASSILTGKNNEQFF. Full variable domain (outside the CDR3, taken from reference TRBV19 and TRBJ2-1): DGGITQSPKYLFRKEGQNVTLSCEQNLNHDAMYWYRQDPGQGLRLIYYSQIVNDFQKGDIAEGYSVSREKKESFPLTVTSAQKNPTAFYLCASSILTGKNNEQFFGPGTRLTVL.

The DNA of the CDR3 is TGTGCCAGCAGTTTCTACAGGGACACAGATACGCAGTATTTT. Encoded protein: CASSFYRDTDTQYF. This chain links TRBV6-5 with TRBJ2-3, with D possibly matching TRBD1 (6 bases). The CDR3 consists of 14 residues. The V gene lost 4 bases and the J gene lost 2 bases, with 10 bases spanning the gap. Germline CDR1 reads MNHEY; CDR2 reads SVGAGI.

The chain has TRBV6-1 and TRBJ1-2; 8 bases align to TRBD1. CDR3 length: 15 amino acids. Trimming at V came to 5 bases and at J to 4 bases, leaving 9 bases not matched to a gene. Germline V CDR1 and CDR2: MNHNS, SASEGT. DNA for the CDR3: TGTGCCAGCAGTCCACGGACAGGGATGGCCTATGGCTACACCTTC. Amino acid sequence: CASSPRTGMAYGYTF.

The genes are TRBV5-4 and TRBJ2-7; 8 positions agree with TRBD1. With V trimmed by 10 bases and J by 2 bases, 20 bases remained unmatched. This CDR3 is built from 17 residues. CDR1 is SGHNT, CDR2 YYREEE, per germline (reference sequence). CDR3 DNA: TGTGCCCCCCGAAAGGGCCAGGGGGCCATCGAGCCCTACGAGCAGTACGTC. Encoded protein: CAPRKGQGAIEPYEQYV.

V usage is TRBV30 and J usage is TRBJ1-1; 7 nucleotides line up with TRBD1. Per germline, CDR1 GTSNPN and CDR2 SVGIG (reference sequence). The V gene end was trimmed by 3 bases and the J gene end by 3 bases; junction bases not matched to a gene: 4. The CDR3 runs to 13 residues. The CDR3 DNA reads TGTGCCTGGAGGACAGGGACGTACACTGAAGCTTTCTTT. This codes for CAWRTGTYTEAFF.

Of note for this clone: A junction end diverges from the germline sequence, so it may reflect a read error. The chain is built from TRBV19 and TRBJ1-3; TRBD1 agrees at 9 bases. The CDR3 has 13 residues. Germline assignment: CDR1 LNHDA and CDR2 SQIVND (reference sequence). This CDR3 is CASSWTGERRRNF. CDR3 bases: TGTGCCAGTAGCTGGACAGGGGAACGCCGCAGAAATTTT.

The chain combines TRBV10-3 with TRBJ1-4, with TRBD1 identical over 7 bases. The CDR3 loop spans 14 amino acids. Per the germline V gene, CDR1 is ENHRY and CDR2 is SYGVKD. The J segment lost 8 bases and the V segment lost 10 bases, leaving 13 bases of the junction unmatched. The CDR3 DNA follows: TGTGCCACTTGGGACAGCATGATTGAGGAAAAACTGTTTTTT. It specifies CATWDSMIEEKLFF.

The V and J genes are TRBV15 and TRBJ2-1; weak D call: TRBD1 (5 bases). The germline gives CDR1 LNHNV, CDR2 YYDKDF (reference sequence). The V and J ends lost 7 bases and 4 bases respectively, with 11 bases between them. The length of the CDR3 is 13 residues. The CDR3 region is CATNPSGYNEQFF. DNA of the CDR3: TGTGCCACCAACCCCTCAGGGTACAATGAGCAGTTCTTC.

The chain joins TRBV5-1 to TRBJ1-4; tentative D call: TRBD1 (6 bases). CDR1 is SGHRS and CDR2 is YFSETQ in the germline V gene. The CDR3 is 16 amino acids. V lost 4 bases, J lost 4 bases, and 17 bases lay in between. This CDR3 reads CASSISVTGLNEKLFF. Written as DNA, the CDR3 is TGCGCCAGCAGCATCTCGGTGACAGGTCTTAATGAAAAACTGTTTTTT.

CDR3 sequence: CASGLVVTSGSRARNEQFF. CDR3 DNA: TGTGCTAGTGGTTTGGTTGTCACTAGCGGGAGTCGCGCGAGAAATGAGCAGTTCTTC. The chain combines TRBV12-5 with TRBJ2-1, with 11 bases fitting TRBD2. Trimming removed 0 bases from V and 7 bases from J; junction bases left unmatched: 14. The CDR3 spans 19 residues. Germline V lookup: CDR1 LGHNT, CDR2 FRNRAP.

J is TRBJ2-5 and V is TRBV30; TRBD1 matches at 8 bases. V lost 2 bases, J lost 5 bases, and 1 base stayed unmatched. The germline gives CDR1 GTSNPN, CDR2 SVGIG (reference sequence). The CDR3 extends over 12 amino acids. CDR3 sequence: CAWSRDRETQYF. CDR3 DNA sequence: TGTGCCTGGAGTCGGGACAGGGAGACCCAGTACTTC.